One TCR beta chain is described in this entry. The antigen this receptor binds is unknown. No per-base quality is available; no much larger clone lies one base away. This sample was included in a study of technical replicates of blood from a few donors (dated by TCRdb to the late 2010s). As encoded in the germline V gene, CDR1 is MNHEY while CDR2 is SVGAGI. The CDR3 spans 12 residues, from the cysteine through the phenylalanine. Only the CDR3 portion is preserved as DNA: 36 bases, with reading frame beginning at the first base. Deletion took 5 bases off V and 0 bases off J, with a span of 4 bases between the germline ends. The method was the immunoSEQ multiplex PCR assay. TCRdb re-hosts the immuneACCESS table, in-frame sequences only. Its copies lack some clones; in the studies checked, an unresolved V gene accounts for under half of them, and the cause for the rest is not known. A total of fewer than 90,000 clones appear in this sample, 90% to 95% of them only once. Of the sample, 0.25% falls within the top ten clones.

Sequenced input: T cells isolated from PBMCs. The sequence derives from a human donor in good health. The chain is encoded by TRBV6-5 joined to TRBJ2-5; the D gene lacks a confident call. The nucleotide sequence is TGTGCCAGCAGTCCAGACCAAGAGACCCAGTACTTC. Its product reads: CASSPDQETQYF.